A single sample gave rise to the 9 T cell receptor beta chains below, sequenced in a study of T cell repertoires in cytomegalovirus infection. For these receptors, no antigen is known. TCRdb re-called the reads with MiXCR, one entry per CDR3 protein. The table shows roughly 730,000 distinct CDR3 sequences, with around a third occurring only once. The sequencing used cultured PBMCs, collected from culture after CMV antigen stimulation. The origin of the receptors is a human donor in good health (CMV status not recorded). Some clones in this sample may be carry-over from other donors' samples.

The chain combines TRBV4-1 with TRBJ2-1; 9 bases match TRBD2. Germline CDR1 reads MGHRA; CDR2 reads YSYEKL. V shed 5 bases, J shed 1 base, and the junction held 6 bases outside the gene matches. The CDR3 extends over 16 amino acids. This CDR3 is CASSAGLASSYNEQFF. Written as DNA, the CDR3 is TGCGCCAGCAGCGCCGGACTAGCGAGTTCCTACAATGAGCAGTTCTTC.

The chain couples TRBV2 to TRBJ2-7; D possibly corresponds to TRBD1 (6 bases). This CDR3 has 16 amino acids. Germline CDR1 SNHLY, CDR2 FYNNEI. Trimming stripped 6 bases from V and 1 base from J, with 19 bases between. The CDR3 nucleotides read TGTGCCAGCAGGTTAAACAGGGTCTATATTTCCTACGAGCAGTACTTC. It yields the protein CASRLNRVYISYEQYF.

This clonotype was counted many times. This chain connects TRBV7-2 to TRBJ2-3; D is uncertain. V lost 5 bases, J lost 6 bases, and 12 bases lay in between. CDR1 SGHTA and CDR2 FQGNSA come from the germline V gene. The CDR3 extends over 13 amino acids. The CDR3 DNA reads TGTGCCAGCAGCATCGGCTCGGACGATACGCAGTATTTT. The encoded protein is CASSIGSDDTQYF.

The chain has TRBV9 and TRBJ2-5; possible D gene TRBD1, 5 bases. Germline CDR1 is SGDLS and CDR2 is YYNGEE. The CDR3 runs 14 residues. V shed 0 bases and J shed 7 bases, with 13 bases lying between them. The CDR3 region is CASSVGQPLGTQYF. Written as DNA, the CDR3 is TGTGCCAGCAGCGTAGGACAGCCGCTGGGGACCCAGTACTTC.

The chain carries TRBV11-2 and TRBJ2-3; D gene ambiguous. Germline V gives CDR1 SGHAT, CDR2 FQNNGV. This CDR3 spans 16 amino acids. Trimming left V 3 bases short and J 0 bases short, with 13 bases between. The CDR3 here is CASSFSHHASTDTQYF. DNA for the CDR3: TGTGCCAGCAGCTTTTCCCACCACGCAAGCACAGATACGCAGTATTTT.

The chain recombines TRBV5-8 with TRBJ2-7, with TRBD1 as a possible D gene (5 bases). Per germline, CDR1 SGHTS and CDR2 YDEGEE. This CDR3 is built from 16 residues. V was trimmed by 0 bases and J by 4 bases, leaving 17 bases between them. This CDR3 is CASSLGVLDTPYEQYF. DNA of the CDR3: TGTGCCAGCAGCTTGGGAGTATTGGACACCCCGTACGAGCAGTACTTC.

V gene TRBV12-3 or TRBV12-4 combines with J gene TRBJ2-7, with D possibly matching TRBD2 (6 bases). The CDR3 totals 11 residues. The ends were cut back, 4 bases at V and 9 bases at J, with 10 bases in the middle. As DNA, the CDR3 is TGTGCCAGCAGTTGGGGGGACGCGCAGTACTTC. Its translation is CASSWGDAQYF.

The J gene is TRBJ2-7, the V gene TRBV7-6, with D perhaps being TRBD1 or TRBD2 (5 bases each). V dropped 8 bases and J dropped 2 bases, with 10 bases sitting between them. The CDR3 runs to 12 residues. Germline values: CDR1 SGHVS, CDR2 FNYEAQ. CDR3 nucleotides: TGTGCCAGCGGGGGTGCGACCTACGAGCAGTACTTC. Protein sequence: CASGGATYEQYF.

This clonotype was observed many times. The chain carries TRBV7-2 and TRBJ1-3; D not resolved. The CDR3 has 14 amino acids. Deletions cut 1 base from V and 2 bases from J, with 6 bases between. Per the germline V gene, CDR1 is SGHTA and CDR2 is FQGNSA. CDR3 protein: CASSLEPAGNTIYF. CDR3 nucleotides: TGTGCCAGCAGCTTAGAGCCGGCTGGAAACACCATATATTTT.